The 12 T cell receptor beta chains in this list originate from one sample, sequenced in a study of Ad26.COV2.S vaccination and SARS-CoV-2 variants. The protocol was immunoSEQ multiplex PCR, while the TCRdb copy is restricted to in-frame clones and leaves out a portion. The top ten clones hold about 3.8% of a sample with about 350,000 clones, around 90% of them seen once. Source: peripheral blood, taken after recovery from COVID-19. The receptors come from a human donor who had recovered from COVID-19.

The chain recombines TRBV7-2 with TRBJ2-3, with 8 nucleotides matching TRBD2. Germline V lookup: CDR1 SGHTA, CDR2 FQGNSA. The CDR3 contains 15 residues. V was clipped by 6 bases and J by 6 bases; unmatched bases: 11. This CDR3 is CASSRAGALGDTQYF. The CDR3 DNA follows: TGTGCCAGCAGTAGAGCGGGGGCCCTAGGGGATACGCAGTATTTT.

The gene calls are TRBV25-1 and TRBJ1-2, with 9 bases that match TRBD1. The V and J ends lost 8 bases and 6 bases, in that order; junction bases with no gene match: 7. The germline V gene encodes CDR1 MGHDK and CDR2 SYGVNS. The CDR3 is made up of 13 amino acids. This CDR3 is CASGGQGVNGYTF. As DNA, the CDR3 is TGTGCCAGCGGGGGACAGGGAGTCAATGGCTACACCTTC.

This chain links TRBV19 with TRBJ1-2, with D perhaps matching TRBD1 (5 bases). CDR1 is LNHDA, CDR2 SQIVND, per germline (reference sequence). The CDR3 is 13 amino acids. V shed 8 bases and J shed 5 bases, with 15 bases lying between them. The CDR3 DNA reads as TGTGCCAGTCAAGGGGACGTGGGTTATGGCTACACCTTC. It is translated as CASQGDVGYGYTF. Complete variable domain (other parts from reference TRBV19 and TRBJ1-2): DGGITQSPKYLFRKEGQNVTLSCEQNLNHDAMYWYRQDPGQGLRLIYYSQIVNDFQKGDIAEGYSVSREKKESFPLTVTSAQKNPTAFYLCASQGDVGYGYTFGSGTRLTVV.

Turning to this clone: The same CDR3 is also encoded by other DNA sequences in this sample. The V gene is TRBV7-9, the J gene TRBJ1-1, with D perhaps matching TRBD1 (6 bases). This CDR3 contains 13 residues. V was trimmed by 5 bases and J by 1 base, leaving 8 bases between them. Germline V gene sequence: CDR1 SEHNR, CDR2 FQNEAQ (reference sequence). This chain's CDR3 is CASSPQGNTEAFF. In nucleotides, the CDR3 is TGTGCCAGCAGCCCACAGGGGAACACTGAAGCTTTCTTT.

In DNA form, the CDR3 reads TGTGCCAGCAGCCAGCCCGGGGGGGGGCCCTCTGGAAACACCATATATTTT. Amino acids: CASSQPGGGPSGNTIYF. V and J are TRBV5-6 and TRBJ1-3; tentative D call: TRBD1 (6 bases). The CDR3 consists of 17 residues. V lost 4 bases and J lost 0, with 17 bases in between. The germline V gene encodes CDR1 SGHDT and CDR2 YYEEEE.

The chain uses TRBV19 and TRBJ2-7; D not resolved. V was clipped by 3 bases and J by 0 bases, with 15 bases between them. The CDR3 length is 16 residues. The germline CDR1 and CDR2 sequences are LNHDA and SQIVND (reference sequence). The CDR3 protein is CASSIDPGPNSYEQYF. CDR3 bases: TGTGCCAGTAGTATTGATCCGGGCCCAAACTCCTACGAGCAGTACTTC. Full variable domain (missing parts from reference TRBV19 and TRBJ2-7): DGGITQSPKYLFRKEGQNVTLSCEQNLNHDAMYWYRQDPGQGLRLIYYSQIVNDFQKGDIAEGYSVSREKKESFPLTVTSAQKNPTAFYLCASSIDPGPNSYEQYFGPGTRLTVT.

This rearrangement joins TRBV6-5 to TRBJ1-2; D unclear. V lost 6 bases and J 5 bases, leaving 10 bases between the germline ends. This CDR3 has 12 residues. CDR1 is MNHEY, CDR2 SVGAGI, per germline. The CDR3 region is CASRPGPYGYTF. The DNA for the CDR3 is TGTGCCAGCAGGCCCGGTCCTTATGGCTACACCTTC.

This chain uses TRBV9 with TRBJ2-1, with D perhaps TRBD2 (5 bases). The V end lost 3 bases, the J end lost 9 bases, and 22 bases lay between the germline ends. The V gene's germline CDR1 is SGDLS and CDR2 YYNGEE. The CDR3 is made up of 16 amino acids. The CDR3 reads CASSGELRSLRSEQFF. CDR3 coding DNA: TGTGCCAGCAGCGGGGAGCTCCGTTCCCTTAGAAGTGAGCAGTTCTTC.

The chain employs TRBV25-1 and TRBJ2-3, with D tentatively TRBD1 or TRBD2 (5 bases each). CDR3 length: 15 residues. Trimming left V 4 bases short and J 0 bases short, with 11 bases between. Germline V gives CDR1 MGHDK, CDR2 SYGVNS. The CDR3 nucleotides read TGTGCCAGCAGTGTGGGGGTCAGAAGCACAGATACGCAGTATTTT. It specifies CASSVGVRSTDTQYF.

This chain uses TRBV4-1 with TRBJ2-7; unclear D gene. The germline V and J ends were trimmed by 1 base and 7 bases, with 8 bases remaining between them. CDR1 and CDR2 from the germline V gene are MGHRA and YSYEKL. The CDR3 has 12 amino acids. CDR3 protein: CASSQAVGEQYF. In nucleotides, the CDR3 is TGCGCCAGCAGCCAAGCGGTCGGAGAGCAGTACTTC.

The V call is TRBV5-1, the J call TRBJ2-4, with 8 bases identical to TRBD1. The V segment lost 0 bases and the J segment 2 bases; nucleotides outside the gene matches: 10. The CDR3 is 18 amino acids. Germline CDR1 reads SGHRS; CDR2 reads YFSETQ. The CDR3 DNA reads TGCGCCAGCAGCTTGGACCTCAGGGGGCGGTTGACCAAAAACATTCAGTACTTC. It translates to CASSLDLRGRLTKNIQYF.

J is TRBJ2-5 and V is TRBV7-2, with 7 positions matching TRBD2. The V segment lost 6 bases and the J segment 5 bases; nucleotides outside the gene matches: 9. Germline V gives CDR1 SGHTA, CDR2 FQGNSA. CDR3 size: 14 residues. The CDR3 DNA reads TGTGCCAGCAGTTTTGGGGGGGAGAGGGAGACCCAGTACTTC. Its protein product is CASSFGGERETQYF.